This is a list of T cell receptor beta chains from one sample in a study of prognosis after radiotherapy for stage I lung cancer. Via MiXCR, TCRdb re-called the multiplex PCR reads, giving one row per CDR3 protein. The data hold approximately 30,000 distinct CDR3 sequences, with 25% to 35% observed a single time. This material consisted of PBMCs, taken before or after stereotactic body radiation therapy (not recorded which). The receptors here all came from a donor over 45 with non-small cell lung cancer. Each CDR3 is given with its conserved first and last residue. Fields, in order: clone size, J gene, D gene, V gene, CDR3 length, CDR3 DNA, CDR3 protein. D genes are given only for firm matches. Rows may omit the clone size; those that give it use once, few, many or a size class.

size: many
J: TRBJ2-1
D: NA
V: TRBV20-1
length: 12
DNA: TGCAGTGCTAGATCAAGATTCGGGGAGCAGTTCTTC
CDR3: CSARSRFGEQFF

size: many
J: TRBJ2-5
D: TRBD1
V: TRBV7-9
length: 19
DNA: TGTGCCAGCAGCCGGGGGTTCACAGGAGGGACAGGGGGACAAGAGACCCAGTACTTC
CDR3: CASSRGFTGGTGGQETQYF

size: many
J: TRBJ1-2
D: NA
V: TRBV5-1
length: 11
DNA: TGCGCCAGCAGCGGCAGCTATGGCTACACCTTC
CDR3: CASSGSYGYTF

size: many
J: TRBJ2-2
D: NA
V: TRBV7-3
length: 11
DNA: TGTGCCAGCAGGAACACCGGGGAGCTGTTTTTT
CDR3: CASRNTGELFF

size: many
J: TRBJ2-7
D: TRBD1
V: TRBV7-9
length: 15
DNA: TGTGCCAGCAGACAATCCGGGACAGGAACCTACGAGCAGTACTTC
CDR3: CASRQSGTGTYEQYF

size: many
J: TRBJ2-1
D: NA
V: TRBV27
length: 13
DNA: TGTGCCAGCAGCCCCTCACTAGAGGGTGAGCAGTTCTTC
CDR3: CASSPSLEGEQFF

size: many
J: TRBJ2-3
D: NA
V: TRBV7-9
length: 17
DNA: TGTGCCAGCAGCTTAGCGCTTACAGACGACAAAACAGATACGCAGTATTTT
CDR3: CASSLALTDDKTDTQYF

size: NA
J: TRBJ2-7
D: NA
V: TRBV2
length: 13
DNA: TGTGCCAGCATAGGAGAGATAACCGGGGAGCAGTACTTC
CDR3: CASIGEITGEQYF

size: many
J: TRBJ1-3
D: NA
V: TRBV19
length: 16
DNA: TGTGCCAGTAGTGACCTCGGACGGCGCTCTGGAAACACCATATATTTT
CDR3: CASSDLGRRSGNTIYF

size: few
J: TRBJ2-1
D: NA
V: TRBV24-1
length: 12
DNA: TGTGCCACCAGTGTTTTGAACAATGAGCAGTTCTTC
CDR3: CATSVLNNEQFF

size: many
J: TRBJ2-7
D: NA
V: TRBV6-1
length: 14
DNA: TGTGCCAGCAGAGCGGGCCTACAGGTTTACGAGCAGTACTTC
CDR3: CASRAGLQVYEQYF

size: many
J: TRBJ2-7
D: NA
V: TRBV5-6
length: 13
DNA: TGTGCCAGCAGCGCGACAGGCTCCTACGAGCAGTACTTC
CDR3: CASSATGSYEQYF

size: many
J: TRBJ2-5
D: TRBD2
V: TRBV20-1
length: 23
DNA: TGCAGTGCTAGAGCGGGGTCGGGCAGGGGTACCGATCCGGGACTAGGAGGTCCAGAGACCCAGTACTTC
CDR3: CSARAGSGRGTDPGLGGPETQYF

size: many
J: TRBJ2-7
D: TRBD1
V: TRBV6-1
length: 14
DNA: TGTGCCAGCAGCAGAACCGGGACAGTCTACGAGCAGTACTTC
CDR3: CASSRTGTVYEQYF

size: few
J: TRBJ2-2
D: TRBD1
V: TRBV12-3/TRBV12-4
length: 16
DNA: TGTGCCAGCAGTTCAACCGGGACAGGGAACACCGGGGAGCTGTTTTTT
CDR3: CASSSTGTGNTGELFF

size: medium-sized
J: TRBJ2-2
D: NA
V: TRBV27
length: 12
DNA: TGTGCCAGCAGCTGGAGCACCGGGGAGCTGTTTTTT
CDR3: CASSWSTGELFF

size: NA
J: TRBJ2-6
D: TRBD1
V: TRBV24-1
length: 17
DNA: TGTGCCACCAGTGATCCGACACAGGGGGATGGGGCCAACGTCCTGACTTTC
CDR3: CATSDPTQGDGANVLTF

size: many
J: TRBJ2-1
D: TRBD2
V: TRBV20-1
length: 14
DNA: TGCAGTGCTTGCATCCCTAGCGGTTACAATGAGCAGTTCTTC
CDR3: CSACIPSGYNEQFF

size: many
J: TRBJ2-1
D: NA
V: TRBV11-2
length: 15
DNA: TGTGCCAGCACCACCTTACGAGCTCTCTGGGATGAGCAGTTCTTC
CDR3: CASTTLRALWDEQFF

size: many
J: TRBJ2-2
D: NA
V: TRBV24-1
length: 14
DNA: TGTGCCACCAGTGATACCGGACAGCCCATGGAGCTGTTTTTT
CDR3: CATSDTGQPMELFF

size: many
J: TRBJ2-1
D: NA
V: TRBV14
length: 17
DNA: TGTGCCAGCAGCCTCTTAGGGTCTCCAGTGGTATACAATGAGCAGTTCTTC
CDR3: CASSLLGSPVVYNEQFF

size: NA
J: TRBJ2-2
D: NA
V: TRBV14
length: 18
DNA: TGTGCCAGCATCTTTGTTCAATCTGGATGGGGTTACACCGGGGAGCTGTTTTTT
CDR3: CASIFVQSGWGYTGELFF

size: many
J: TRBJ2-1
D: NA
V: TRBV20-1
length: 19
DNA: TGCAGTGCTAGAAACCCGGGGGCTGGGGGAGTCTTAACCTACAATGAGCAGTTCTTC
CDR3: CSARNPGAGGVLTYNEQFF

size: many
J: TRBJ1-2
D: TRBD1
V: TRBV5-1
length: 20
DNA: TGCGCCAGCAGCAGCCCCACATACCCCGGGACAGGACCTTTTAACTATGGCTACACCTTC
CDR3: CASSSPTYPGTGPFNYGYTF

size: many
J: TRBJ2-3
D: NA
V: TRBV12-3/TRBV12-4
length: 15
DNA: TGTGCCAGTCTGTCGGGGCGGGAAGCTTCAGATACGCAGTATTTT
CDR3: CASLSGREASDTQYF

size: NA
J: TRBJ2-1
D: TRBD1
V: TRBV24-1
length: 18
DNA: TGTGCCACCAGTCCCGGGACAGGGGGCGGAGTTTTGAGGAATGAGCAGTTCTTC
CDR3: CATSPGTGGGVLRNEQFF

size: many
J: TRBJ1-3
D: NA
V: TRBV19
length: 13
DNA: TGTGCCAGTAGTACAGATGGAGGAAACACCATATATTTT
CDR3: CASSTDGGNTIYF

size: few
J: TRBJ1-1
D: TRBD1
V: TRBV5-1
length: 14
DNA: TGCGCCAGCAGCCGGATGGACAGGGGTGCTGAAGCTTTCTTT
CDR3: CASSRMDRGAEAFF

size: many
J: TRBJ2-5
D: TRBD1
V: TRBV3-1
length: 11
DNA: TGTGCCAGCAGCCAAGGACAGGGGCTGTACTTC
CDR3: CASSQGQGLYF

size: many
J: TRBJ1-1
D: NA
V: TRBV6-1
length: 13
DNA: TGTGCCAGCAGTGAGGGCTTTCTCACTGAAGCTTTCTTT
CDR3: CASSEGFLTEAFF

size: NA
J: TRBJ1-2
D: TRBD1
V: TRBV6-2/TRBV6-3
length: 15
DNA: TGTGCCAGCAGGCCAGGACAGGGAGGATACTATGGCTACACCTTC
CDR3: CASRPGQGGYYGYTF

size: many
J: TRBJ1-1
D: NA
V: TRBV12-3/TRBV12-4
length: 14
DNA: TGTGCCAGCAGTTATATCAGGGTCAACACTGAAGCTTTCTTT
CDR3: CASSYIRVNTEAFF

size: many
J: TRBJ2-3
D: TRBD2
V: TRBV4-1
length: 18
DNA: TGCGCCAGCAGCCTGCACCGACTAGGCGGGAGTAGCACAGATACGCAGTATTTT
CDR3: CASSLHRLGGSSTDTQYF

size: many
J: TRBJ2-1
D: TRBD1
V: TRBV20-1
length: 16
DNA: TGCAGTGCTCCACGGACAGGTTTTCTCTCCTACAATGAGCAGTTCTTC
CDR3: CSAPRTGFLSYNEQFF

size: many
J: TRBJ1-6
D: NA
V: TRBV20-1
length: 17
DNA: TGCAGTGCTAGAGATGAACGGTGGGACACCCGAGGTTCACCCCTCCACTTT
CDR3: CSARDERWDTRGSPLHF

size: NA
J: TRBJ2-7
D: TRBD1
V: TRBV7-2
length: 14
DNA: TGTGCCAGCAGCTCGGTACAGGGGATCGTCGAGCAGTACTTC
CDR3: CASSSVQGIVEQYF

size: many
J: TRBJ1-2
D: NA
V: TRBV20-1
length: 15
DNA: TGCAGTGCTAGAGACCTAGGTGGACCAACCGGGGGCTACACCTTC
CDR3: CSARDLGGPTGGYTF

size: many
J: TRBJ2-5
D: TRBD1
V: TRBV12-3/TRBV12-4
length: 15
DNA: TGTGCCAGCAGTTCGGGACAGGTAGCACAAGAGACCCAGTACTTC
CDR3: CASSSGQVAQETQYF

size: many
J: TRBJ2-3
D: TRBD2
V: TRBV2
length: 14
DNA: TGTGCCAGCCAGATAGCGGGAGGTAGGAATACGCAGTATTTT
CDR3: CASQIAGGRNTQYF

size: NA
J: TRBJ1-2
D: TRBD1
V: TRBV7-9
length: 15
DNA: TGTGCCAGCAGCCCTTGGGACAGGGCTGGCTATGGCTACACCTTC
CDR3: CASSPWDRAGYGYTF

size: many
J: TRBJ1-5
D: NA
V: TRBV28
length: 15
DNA: TGTGCCAGCAGTTTACTGACAGCTGGCAATCAGCCCCAGCATTTT
CDR3: CASSLLTAGNQPQHF